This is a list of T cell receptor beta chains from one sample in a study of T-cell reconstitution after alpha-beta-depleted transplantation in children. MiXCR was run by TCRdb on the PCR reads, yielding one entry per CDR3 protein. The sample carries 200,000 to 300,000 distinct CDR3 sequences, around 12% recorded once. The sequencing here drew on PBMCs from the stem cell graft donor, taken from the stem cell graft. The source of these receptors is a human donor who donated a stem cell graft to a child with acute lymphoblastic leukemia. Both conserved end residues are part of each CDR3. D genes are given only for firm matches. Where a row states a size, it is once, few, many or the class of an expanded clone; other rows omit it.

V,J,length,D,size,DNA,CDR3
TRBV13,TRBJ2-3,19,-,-,TGTGCCATCTGTTCCTTCTTAAAGGCGGGCGGAGGATCCACAGATACGCAGTATTTT,CAICSFLKAGGGSTDTQYF
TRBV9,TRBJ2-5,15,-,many,TGTGCCAGCAGCGTAGGTGCAGGGAGCCAAGAGACCCAGTACTTC,CASSVGAGSQETQYF
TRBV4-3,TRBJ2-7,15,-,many,TGCGCCAGCAGCCAACTCCGGGACACTCAGTACGAGCAGTACTTC,CASSQLRDTQYEQYF
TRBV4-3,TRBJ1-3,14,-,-,TGCGCCAGCAGCGGCGGTAGCTCTGGAAACACCATATATTTT,CASSGGSSGNTIYF
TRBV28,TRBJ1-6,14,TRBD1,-,TGTGCCAGCAGGTTTACAGGGGGCGGTTCACCCCTCCACTTT,CASRFTGGGSPLHF
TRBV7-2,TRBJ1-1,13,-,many,TGTGCCAGCGCCCTCCGAGGGGATTTAGAAGCTTTCTTT,CASALRGDLEAFF
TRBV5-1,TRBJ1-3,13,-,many,TGCGCCAGCAGCCAGGGGCCTGGAAACACCATATATTTT,CASSQGPGNTIYF
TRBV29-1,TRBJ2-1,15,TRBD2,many,TGCAGCGTAGTACTAGCGGGGGTTGAGGACAATGAGCAGTTCTTC,CSVVLAGVEDNEQFF
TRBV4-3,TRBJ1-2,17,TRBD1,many,TGCGCCAGCAGCCAAGAAACGGTCAGACAGGGTCGGTATGGCTACACCTTC,CASSQETVRQGRYGYTF
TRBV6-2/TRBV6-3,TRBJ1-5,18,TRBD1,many,TGTGCCAGCAGTTACTCCTCCGGGACAGGGGCTCCCAATCAGCCCCAGCATTTT,CASSYSSGTGAPNQPQHF
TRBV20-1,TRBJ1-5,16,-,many,TGCAGTGCTAGTTCGGACCTCCTAAATAGCAATCAGCCCCAGCATTTT,CSASSDLLNSNQPQHF
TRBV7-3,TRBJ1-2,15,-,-,TGTGCCAGCAGCTTAAGGGGGCCAGCTAACTATGGCTACACCTTC,CASSLRGPANYGYTF
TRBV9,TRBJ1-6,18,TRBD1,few,TGTGCCAGCAGCGTCACAAGCCCTCGATGGGACAGGGTCTCACCCCTCCACTTT,CASSVTSPRWDRVSPLHF
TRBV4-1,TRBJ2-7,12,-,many,TGCGCCAGCAGCCATCCCACGGCTGGGCAGTACTTC,CASSHPTAGQYF
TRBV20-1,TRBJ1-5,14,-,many,TGCAGTGCCGTCAGCGCATCTAGCAATCAGCCCCAGCATTTT,CSAVSASSNQPQHF
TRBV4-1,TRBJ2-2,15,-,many,TGCGCCAGCAGCCAAGATAAGATGTACACCGGGGAGCTGTTTTTT,CASSQDKMYTGELFF
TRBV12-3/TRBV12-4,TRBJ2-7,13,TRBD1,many,TGTGCCAGCAGTCCCCAGGGACAGGGCCATCAGTACTTC,CASSPQGQGHQYF
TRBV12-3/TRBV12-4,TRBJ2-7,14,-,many,TGTGCCAGCAGCGCGGGCGGCAGGGCCTACGAGCAGTACTTC,CASSAGGRAYEQYF
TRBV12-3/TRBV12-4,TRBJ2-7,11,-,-,TGTGCCAGCAGTTCAAGCTACGAGCACTACTTC,CASSSSYEHYF
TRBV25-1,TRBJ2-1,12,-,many,TGTGCCAGCCTACAAGGAGGGCACGAGCAGTTCTTC,CASLQGGHEQFF
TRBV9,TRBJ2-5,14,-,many,TGTGCCAGCAGCCTCACCCTTAGTTCCGAGACCCAGTACTTC,CASSLTLSSETQYF